The 12 T cell receptor beta chains listed next were all sequenced from one sample in a study of blood T cell repertoires in COVID-19. Assay: immunoSEQ multiplex PCR; the TCRdb copy retains only in-frame clones and omits some. The sample yields about 470,000 clones, roughly 90% seen once. Input material: PBMCs or T cells enriched from blood (not recorded which). These receptor sequences come from a woman younger than 35 who had recovered from COVID-19.

The genes are TRBV11-2 and TRBJ2-2; D unclear. Trimming cost V 0 bases and J 6 bases, with 8 bases left between them. CDR1 and CDR2 from the germline V gene are SGHAT and FQNNGV. The CDR3 covers 14 residues. DNA for the CDR3: TGTGCCAGCAGCTTAGATTCTAATTCCGGGGAGCTGTTTTTT. Amino acids: CASSLDSNSGELFF. The entire variable domain, with the rest obtained from reference TRBV11-2 and TRBJ2-2, is as follows: EAGVAQSPRYKIIEKRQSVAFWCNPISGHATLYWYQQILGQGPKLLIQFQNNGVVDDSQLPKDRFSAERLKGVDSTLKIQPAKLEDSAVYLCASSLDSNSGELFFGEGSRLTVL.

The sample holds a few counts of this clone. The chain uses TRBV9 and TRBJ1-6, with no clear D. Trimming shortened V by 4 bases and J by 8 bases, and 10 bases separated the two germline ends. The CDR3 length is 13 residues. From germline, CDR1 is SGDLS and CDR2 YYNGEE. CDR3: CASSLNTDSPLHF. The CDR3 DNA sequence: TGTGCCAGCAGCCTTAATACTGATTCACCCCTCCACTTT.

This clone was counted a single time. V is TRBV30 and J is TRBJ1-6; no firm D call. Germline V lookup: CDR1 GTSNPN, CDR2 SVGIG (reference sequence). CDR3 length equals 15 residues. With 3 bases removed from V and 5 bases from J, the gap between germline ends came to 14 bases. The CDR3 nucleotides read TGTGCCTGGAGGGTACAGACGAGTAATAATTCACCCCTCCACTTT. Protein: CAWRVQTSNNSPLHF. The full variable domain, completed using reference TRBV30 and TRBJ1-6, is SQTIHQWPATLVQPVGSPLSLECTVEGTSNPNLYWYRQAAGRGLQLLFYSVGIGQISSEVPQNLSASRPQDRQFILSSKKLLLSDSGFYLCAWRVQTSNNSPLHFGNGTRLTVT.

The chain is built from TRBV21-1 and TRBJ2-5; the table's D gene call, TRBD1, was not cross checked with the DNA. TRBV21-1 is recorded as a pseudogene. The CDR3 extends over 14 amino acids. The CDR3 protein is CASVSDILKETQYF. The CDR3 region has the DNA TGTGCCAGCGTATCGGACATATTAAAAGAGACCCAGTACTTC.

The genes are TRBV5-1 and TRBJ1-2; D might be TRBD1 (5 bases). The germline V gene encodes CDR1 SGHRS and CDR2 YFSETQ. The CDR3 has 14 residues. Trimming stripped 4 bases from V and 2 bases from J, with 12 bases between. The CDR3 nucleotides are TGCGCCAGCAGCGCGGACACATTCAACTATGGCTACACCTTC. This translates into CASSADTFNYGYTF.

The chain carries TRBV29-1 and TRBJ2-1; 11 bases match TRBD2. The CDR3 is 15 amino acids. The J segment lost 4 bases and the V segment lost 6 bases, leaving 8 bases of the junction unmatched. Germline values: CDR1 SQVTM, CDR2 ANQGSEA. CDR3 sequence: CSVLAGGGEYNEQFF. The CDR3 bases are TGCAGCGTCCTAGCGGGGGGCGGTGAGTACAATGAGCAGTTCTTC.

The genes are TRBV7-9 and TRBJ2-5, with TRBD1 as a possible D gene (6 bases). Per germline, CDR1 SEHNR and CDR2 FQNEAQ (reference sequence). Trimming left V 1 base short and J 1 base short, with 10 bases between. The CDR3 contains 15 residues. The CDR3 bases are TGTGCCAGCAGCTTAGTAGCAGGGGCCCAAGAGACCCAGTACTTC. Translating gives CASSLVAGAQETQYF.

This clone was seen only a few times. The J gene is TRBJ2-7, the V gene TRBV6-5; the D is unclear. The CDR3 length is 15 residues. V was pared by 4 bases and J by 0 bases, with 13 bases between. Germline CDR1 is MNHEY and CDR2 is SVGAGI. The CDR3 DNA follows: TGTGCCAGCAGTTCTCAACATATCAGCTCCTACGAGCAGTACTTC. This sequence encodes CASSSQHISSYEQYF.

V gene TRBV7-2 combines with J gene TRBJ2-1; tentative D call: TRBD1 (6 bases). V dropped 1 base and J dropped 8 bases, with 12 bases sitting between them. The CDR3 is 14 amino acids. Germline V CDR1 and CDR2: SGHTA, FQGNSA. Here the CDR3 DNA reads TGTGCCAGCAGCTTAGTACAGGGTAGGGATGAGCAGTTCTTC. Residues: CASSLVQGRDEQFF.

This chain joins TRBV2 and TRBJ2-5; 9 bases align to TRBD2. The V gene end was trimmed by 6 bases and the J gene end by 4 bases; junction bases not matched to a gene: 12. The germline V gene has CDR1 SNHLY and CDR2 FYNNEI. CDR3 length equals 16 residues. As DNA, the CDR3 is TGTGCCAGCAGGCTAGCGGGGAATCGTGGCGGAGAGACCCAGTACTTC. This codes for CASRLAGNRGGETQYF.

This sequence joins TRBV5-1 and TRBJ1-2, with unresolved D. V lost 3 bases to trimming and J lost 3 bases, with 18 bases between them. The CDR3 sequence is 16 residues long. CDR1 and CDR2 (germline): SGHRS, YFSETQ. CDR3 sequence: CASSSEEGWYYYGYTF. The DNA of the CDR3 is TGCGCCAGCAGCTCGGAGGAGGGTTGGTACTACTATGGCTACACCTTC.

This clone was picked up a small number of times. The rearrangement uses TRBV7-2 and TRBJ1-2, with D hard to call. Trimming removed 0 bases from V and 6 bases from J, with 8 bases in between. Per germline, CDR1 SGHTA and CDR2 FQGNSA. CDR3 size: 13 residues. CDR3 in DNA: TGTGCCAGCAGCTTAGCGATTACAGATGGCTACACCTTC. Protein product: CASSLAITDGYTF.